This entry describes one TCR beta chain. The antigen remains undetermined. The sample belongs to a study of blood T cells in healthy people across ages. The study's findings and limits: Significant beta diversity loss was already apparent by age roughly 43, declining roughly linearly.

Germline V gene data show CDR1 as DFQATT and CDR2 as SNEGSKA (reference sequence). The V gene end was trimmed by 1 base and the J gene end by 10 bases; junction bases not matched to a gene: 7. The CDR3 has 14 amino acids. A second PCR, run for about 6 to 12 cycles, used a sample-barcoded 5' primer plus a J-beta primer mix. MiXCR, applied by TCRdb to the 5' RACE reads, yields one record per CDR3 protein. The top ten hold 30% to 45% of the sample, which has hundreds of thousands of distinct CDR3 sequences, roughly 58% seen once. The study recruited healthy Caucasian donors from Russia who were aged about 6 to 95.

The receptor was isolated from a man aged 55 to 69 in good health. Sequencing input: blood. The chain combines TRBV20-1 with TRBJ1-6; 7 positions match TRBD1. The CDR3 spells CSARGQGGGSPLHF. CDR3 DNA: TGCAGTGCTAGAGGCCAGGGGGGGGGATCACCCCTCCACTTT.